These 8 T cell receptor beta chains share one sample of origin, sequenced in a study of somatic mutations in cytotoxic T cells in rheumatoid arthritis. Sequencing used immunoSEQ multiplex PCR; TCRdb keeps in-frame clones, though not all of them. The sample shows some 20,000 clones, approximately 83% of them seen only once. Source material: CD8+ T cells sorted from blood. The receptors originated from an adult with rheumatoid arthritis.

The chain combines TRBV6-1 with TRBJ1-5; D unclear. CDR1 is MNHNS and CDR2 is SASEGT in the germline V gene. Trimming took 6 bases from V and 1 from J, leaving 10 bases between them. The CDR3 is made up of 14 amino acids. The DNA of the CDR3 is TGTGCCAGCAGCATTGACATAAGCAATCAGCCCCAGCATTTT. Its translation: CASSIDISNQPQHF.

This clone has a single count. This rearrangement joins TRBV13 to TRBJ1-4, with TRBD1 matching 7 bases. Trimming took 5 bases from V and 4 from J; bases not matched to a gene: 4. The CDR3 extends over 14 amino acids. The germline V gene encodes CDR1 PRHDT and CDR2 FYEKMQ (reference sequence). CDR3 protein: CASSPGQVNEKLFF. CDR3 coding DNA: TGTGCCAGCAGCCCCGGACAGGTTAATGAAAAACTGTTTTTT.

The chain carries TRBV6-4 and TRBJ2-6, with 8 bases identical to TRBD1. Germline V gives CDR1 MRHNA, CDR2 SNTAGT. The CDR3 spans 15 residues. V trimming: 5 bases; J trimming: 3 bases; junction bases outside the gene matches: 3. CDR3 amino acids: CASSSDRDGANVLTF. The CDR3 DNA sequence: TGTGCCAGCAGTTCGGACAGGGATGGGGCCAACGTCCTGACTTTC.

The chain carries TRBV2 and TRBJ1-1; D uncertain. V lost 6 bases to trimming and J lost 5 bases, with 13 bases between them. Germline V gene data show CDR1 as SNHLY and CDR2 as FYNNEI. There are 13 residues in the CDR3. CDR3 residues: CASRWAPGTEAFF. CDR3 in DNA: TGTGCCAGCAGGTGGGCCCCGGGGACTGAAGCTTTCTTT. Drawing the rest from reference TRBV2 and TRBJ1-1, the complete variable domain is EPEVTQTPSHQVTQMGQEVILRCVPISNHLYFYWYRQILGQKVEFLVSFYNNEISEKSEIFDDQFSVERPDGSNFTLKIRSTKLEDSAMYFCASRWAPGTEAFFGQGTRLTVV.

This chain uses TRBV27 with TRBJ1-3; D not resolved. The germline CDR1 and CDR2 sequences are MNHEY and SMNVEV (reference sequence). V lost 1 base, J lost 2 bases, and 9 bases lay in between. The CDR3 spans 15 residues. The CDR3 DNA is TGTGCCAGCAGTTTATTGGGCCTGGCTGGAAACACCATATATTTT. It translates to CASSLLGLAGNTIYF.

The CDR3 nucleotides read TGCAGCGCCCCGGACGGAAAAACCCCTGGAAACACCATATATTTT. This gives the protein CSAPDGKTPGNTIYF. This chain joins TRBV29-1 and TRBJ1-3; no reliable D call. Trimming removed 7 bases at V and 2 bases at J, with 18 bases between. This CDR3 is 15 amino acids long. CDR1 SQVTM and CDR2 ANQGSEA come from the germline V gene.

This sequence joins TRBV2 and TRBJ1-4, with D unclear. The CDR3 spans 12 residues. V lost 8 bases and J 8 bases, leaving 12 bases between the germline ends. The germline CDR1 and CDR2 sequences are SNHLY and FYNNEI. The CDR3 nucleotides are TGTGCCAGCGCCAGTGGTGGAGAAAAACTGTTTTTT. This encodes CASASGGEKLFF.

This clone is a singleton in its sample. The chain joins TRBV4-1 to TRBJ2-1, with 10 positions matching TRBD2. V gave up 3 bases and J gave up 7 bases; unmatched junction bases: 6. Germline V CDR1 and CDR2: MGHRA, YSYEKL. The CDR3 contains 15 residues. CDR3 in amino acids: CASSQGAGGPNEQFF. The CDR3 nucleotides read TGCGCCAGCAGCCAGGGAGCGGGGGGGCCAAATGAGCAGTTCTTC.